This passage covers 15 T cell receptor beta chains from one sample sequenced in a study of OX40 agonist ivuxolimab in advanced cancers. Assay: immunoSEQ multiplex PCR; the TCRdb copy retains only in-frame clones and omits some. This table has approximately 69,000 clones, 80% to 95% appearing once. Sequenced material: CD4+ or CD8+ T cells sorted from blood, taken in a trial of the OX40 agonist ivuxolimab. Receptors were obtained from an adult with an advanced solid tumor such as melanoma, head and neck, liver or kidney cancer.

The chain recombines TRBV4-1 with TRBJ2-7, with 13 bases identical to TRBD2. The trim removed 2 bases at V and 8 bases at J, leaving 3 bases unmatched. CDR3 length equals 14 residues. From germline, CDR1 is MGHRA and CDR2 YSYEKL. The CDR3 sequence is CASSQRTSGSKQYF. In DNA form, the CDR3 reads TGCGCCAGCAGCCAAAGGACTAGCGGGAGTAAGCAGTACTTC.

The chain couples TRBV18 to TRBJ2-1; 7 nucleotides line up with TRBD1. The CDR3 runs 15 residues. The germline CDR1 and CDR2 sequences are KGHSH and LQKENI. Trimming took 2 bases from V and 2 from J; bases not matched to a gene: 3. CDR3 DNA: TGTGCCAGCTCACCAGGGACAGTACCCTACAATGAGCAGTTCTTC. This codes for CASSPGTVPYNEQFF.

CDR3 DNA: TGTGCCAGTAGTAGGAACTTACCAGATACGCAGTATTTT. Translating gives CASSRNLPDTQYF. J is TRBJ2-3 and V is TRBV19, with no clear D. The germline CDR1 and CDR2 sequences are LNHDA and SQIVND (reference sequence). Trimming removed 4 bases at V and 4 bases at J, with 9 bases between. The CDR3 is 13 residues long. Full variable domain (missing parts from reference TRBV19 and TRBJ2-3): DGGITQSPKYLFRKEGQNVTLSCEQNLNHDAMYWYRQDPGQGLRLIYYSQIVNDFQKGDIAEGYSVSREKKESFPLTVTSAQKNPTAFYLCASSRNLPDTQYFGPGTRLTVL.

This sequence joins TRBV7-2 and TRBJ2-3, with 13 bases identical to TRBD2. CDR1 is SGHTA and CDR2 is FQGNSA in the germline V gene. The CDR3 is made up of 16 amino acids. The V gene end was trimmed by 3 bases and the J gene end by 2 bases; junction bases not matched to a gene: 2. This chain's CDR3 is CASSFGTSGNTDTQYF. As DNA, the CDR3 is TGTGCCAGCAGCTTTGGGACTAGCGGGAACACAGATACGCAGTATTTT.

This chain links TRBV7-8 with TRBJ2-7; 9 bases agree with TRBD2. Germline V gene sequence: CDR1 SGHVS, CDR2 FQNEAQ. Trimming cost V 0 bases and J 7 bases; bases outside gene matches: 10. CDR3 length: 16 residues. The CDR3 bases are TGTGCCAGCAGCTTAGCTGTTGCGGGAGGGCCGAGGGAGCAGTACTTC. Translated, it gives CASSLAVAGGPREQYF.

The chain combines TRBV6-4 with TRBJ1-5; 8 nucleotides align to TRBD1. The CDR3 length is 15 residues. Trimming cost V 3 bases and J 6 bases; bases outside gene matches: 7. CDR1 MRHNA and CDR2 SNTAGT come from the germline V gene. The CDR3 sequence: CASSDPDRGGQPQHF. CDR3 in DNA: TGTGCCAGCAGTGATCCCGACAGGGGAGGTCAGCCCCAGCATTTT.

This sequence joins TRBV6-5 and TRBJ1-4; maybe TRBD1 (5 bases). CDR3 length: 14 residues. Trimming took 7 bases from V and 10 from J, leaving 19 bases between them. The germline CDR1 and CDR2 sequences are MNHEY and SVGAGI. In DNA form, the CDR3 reads TGTGCCAGCACCTCCCTAACGGGGGACCCAAAACTGTTTTTT. Its protein is CASTSLTGDPKLFF.

This rearrangement joins TRBV28 to TRBJ2-5; D is perhaps TRBD1 or TRBD2 (5 bases each). The CDR3 runs to 14 residues. V gave up 5 bases and J gave up 3 bases, with 13 bases separating them. The germline V gene encodes CDR1 MDHEN and CDR2 SYDVKM. The CDR3 loop is CASSPGRRKETQYF. As DNA, the CDR3 is TGTGCCAGCAGTCCGGGACGGCGCAAAGAGACCCAGTACTTC. The whole variable domain, remainder taken from reference TRBV28 and TRBJ2-5, is DVKVTQSSRYLVKRTGEKVFLECVQDMDHENMFWYRQDPGLGLRLIYFSYDVKMKEKGDIPEGYSVSREKKERFSLILESASTNQTSMYLCASSPGRRKETQYFGPGTRLLVL.

CDR3 protein: CASSLGPGQNTEAFF. The CDR3 DNA is TGTGCCAGCAGCTTAGGCCCCGGCCAGAACACTGAAGCTTTCTTT. V gene TRBV7-8 combines with J gene TRBJ1-1; no clear D gene. Per the germline V gene, CDR1 is SGHVS and CDR2 is FQNEAQ. Trimming cost V 1 base and J 1 base, with 10 bases left between them. The CDR3 consists of 15 residues.

The J gene is TRBJ1-5, the V gene TRBV19; D gene uncertain. This CDR3 has 14 amino acids. The ends were cut back, 5 bases at V and 4 bases at J, with 12 bases in the middle. Looked up from germline, CDR1 is LNHDA and CDR2 is SQIVND (reference sequence). The CDR3 sequence is CASSPALINQPQHF. CDR3 in DNA: TGTGCCAGTAGTCCAGCCTTAATTAATCAGCCCCAGCATTTT.

The chain employs TRBV12-5 and TRBJ1-2; D unclear. This CDR3 contains 14 residues. Germline assignment: CDR1 LGHNT and CDR2 FRNRAP. V was trimmed by 1 base and J by 7 bases, leaving 13 bases between them. The CDR3 DNA follows: TGTGCTAGTGGTTTGGCGGCGACTTGGAGTGGCTACACCTTC. Its translation: CASGLAATWSGYTF.

In its sample, this clone was seen once. The rearrangement uses TRBV30 and TRBJ2-5, with D hard to call. The CDR3 runs to 13 residues. Trimming cost V 2 bases and J 3 bases, with 10 bases left between them. Germline CDR1 GTSNPN, CDR2 SVGIG (reference sequence). The CDR3 DNA reads TGTGCCTGGAGTAATCGGTTGGAAGAGACCCAGTACTTC. This translates into CAWSNRLEETQYF.

The chain has TRBV7-9 and TRBJ1-2, with TRBD1 identical over 9 bases. V dropped 5 bases and J dropped 4; count of bases not matched to a gene: 8. The germline gives CDR1 SEHNR, CDR2 FQNEAQ (reference sequence). The CDR3 is 15 residues long. The CDR3: CASSVQGAGSYGYTF. Written as DNA, the CDR3 is TGTGCCAGCAGCGTACAGGGGGCAGGATCCTATGGCTACACCTTC.

The chain has TRBV7-6 and TRBJ2-7, with 7 bases aligning to TRBD2. Germline V CDR1 and CDR2: SGHVS, FNYEAQ. V trimming: 8 bases; J trimming: 2 bases; junction bases outside the gene matches: 6. CDR3 size: 13 residues. CDR3 sequence (DNA): TGTGCCAGCGGTACTAGCGAGACCTACGAGCAGTACTTC. Translated, it gives CASGTSETYEQYF.

The chain uses TRBV15 and TRBJ1-1, with a weak D call TRBD1 (5 bases). The CDR3 extends over 14 amino acids. V was cut by 0 bases and J by 8 bases, with 13 bases left in between. Germline CDR1 LNHNV, CDR2 YYDKDF (reference sequence). For the CDR3, the DNA is TGTGCCACCAGCAGAGATTTGGGGGGACCCGAAGCTTTCTTT. Its translation: CATSRDLGGPEAFF.